This T cell receptor beta chain was sequenced during a study of blood T cell repertoires in COVID-19. On the study more broadly: COVID-19 samples collected from the United States, Italy and Spain covered acute and convalescent phases.

V trimming: 6 bases; J trimming: 2 bases; junction bases outside the gene matches: 12. The CDR3 is 16 residues long. Germline loops: CDR1 MNHNY, CDR2 SVGAGI (reference sequence). TCRdb's table, derived via immunoSEQ multiplex PCR, lists solely in-frame clones and lacks some. The sample has about 87,000 clones, 90% seen once. Those enrolled in Seattle joined during active infection and were followed longitudinally afterward. The receptor comes from a man younger than 35 with COVID-19, enrolled during active disease. The sample consisted of peripheral blood. The chain carries TRBV6-6 and TRBJ2-7; 8 positions match TRBD1. The CDR3 spells CASSRSSGTGPYEQYF. The CDR3 nucleotides are TGTGCCAGCAGCCGATCTTCCGGGACAGGCCCCTACGAGCAGTACTTC.